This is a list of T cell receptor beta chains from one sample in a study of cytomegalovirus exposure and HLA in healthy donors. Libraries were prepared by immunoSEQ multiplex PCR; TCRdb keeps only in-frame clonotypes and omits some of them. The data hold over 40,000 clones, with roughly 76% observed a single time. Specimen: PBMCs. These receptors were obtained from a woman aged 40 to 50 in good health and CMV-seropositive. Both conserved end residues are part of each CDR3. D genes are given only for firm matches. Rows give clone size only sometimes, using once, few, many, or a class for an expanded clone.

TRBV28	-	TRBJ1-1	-	TGTGCCAGCAGTTTAGTAAGGGCGGGGAACACTGAAGCTTTCTTT	CASSLVRAGNTEAFF
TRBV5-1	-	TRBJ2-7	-	TGCGCCAGCAGCTTGGAGGGGAACGAGCAGTACTTC	CASSLEGNEQYF
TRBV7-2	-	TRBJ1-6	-	TGTGCCAGCAGTCGGGGGTCACCCCTCCACTTT	CASSRGSPLHF
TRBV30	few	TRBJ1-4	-	TGTGCCTGGAGTCGTCAGGGTGGGGAAAAACTGTTTTTT	CAWSRQGGEKLFF
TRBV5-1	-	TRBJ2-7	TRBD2	TGCGCCAGCAGCTTGTATCCTAGCGGGGGCTCCTACGAGCAGTACTTC	CASSLYPSGGSYEQYF
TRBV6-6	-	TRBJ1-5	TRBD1	TGTGCCAGCAGCCATCACGACAGGGGAGGCAATCAGCCCCAGCATTTT	CASSHHDRGGNQPQHF
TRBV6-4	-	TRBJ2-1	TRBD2	TGTGCCAGCAGTCCTCTAGCGGGGGCGCGCAATGAGCAGTTCTTC	CASSPLAGARNEQFF
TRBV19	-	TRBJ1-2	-	TGTGCCAGTAGTATGAGCCTGGGCTACACCTTC	CASSMSLGYTF
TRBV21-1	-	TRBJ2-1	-	TGTGCCAGCAGCAAAGGGAAGGAACGGCGAGGTGGGCAGTTCTTC	CASSKGKERRGGQFF
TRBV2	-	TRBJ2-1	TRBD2	TGTGCCAGCACCCGGACTAGCGGGGCCTTAGGTGAGCAGTTCTTC	CASTRTSGALGEQFF
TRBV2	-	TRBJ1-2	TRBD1	TGTGCCAGCAGTGAACGGACAGGATCCCCTGGCTACACCTTC	CASSERTGSPGYTF
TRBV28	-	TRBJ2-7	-	TGTGCCAGCAGTTTAATAGGAGGGTACGAGCAGTACTTC	CASSLIGGYEQYF
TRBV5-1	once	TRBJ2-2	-	TGCGCCAGCAGCCCTCGAGAGGGAACCGGGGAGCTGTTTTTT	CASSPREGTGELFF
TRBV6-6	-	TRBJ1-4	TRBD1	TGTGCCAGCAGTGGACAGGCCGAAAAACTGTTTTTT	CASSGQAEKLFF
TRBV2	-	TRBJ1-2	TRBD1	TGTGCCAGCAATCCCCGGGACAGGGGTAGCTACACCTTC	CASNPRDRGSYTF
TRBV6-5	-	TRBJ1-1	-	TGTGCCAGCAGTTTTACCGACGGGGGCACTGAAGCTTTCTTT	CASSFTDGGTEAFF
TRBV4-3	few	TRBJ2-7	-	TGCGCCAGCAGCCAATCCGAGGAGGGGTCCGACGAGCAGTACTTC	CASSQSEEGSDEQYF
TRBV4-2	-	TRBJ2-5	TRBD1	TGTGCCAGCAGCCAAGAACAGGGGGCGTCTTGGGGGGAGACCCAGTACTTC	CASSQEQGASWGETQYF
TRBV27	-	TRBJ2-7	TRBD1	TGTGCCAGCAGGGGGGGACAGGCAAGCTCCTACGAGCAGTACTTC	CASRGGQASSYEQYF
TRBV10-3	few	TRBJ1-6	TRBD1	TGTGCCATCAGTGCTGGGACAGGGGCTTCACCCCTCCACTTT	CAISAGTGASPLHF
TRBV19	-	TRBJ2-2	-	TGTGCCTGTTTGAAGTCGGCGAACACCGGGGAGCTGTTTTTT	CACLKSANTGELFF
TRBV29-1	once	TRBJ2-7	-	TGCAGCGCGGGACTTCAAAGCTCCTACGAGCAGTACTTC	CSAGLQSSYEQYF
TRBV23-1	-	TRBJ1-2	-	TGCGCCAGCAGTCGGAGGCGGGACGTGGGCGGCTACACCTTC	CASSRRRDVGGYTF
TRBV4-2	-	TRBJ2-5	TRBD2	TGTGCCAGCAGCCAAGAAGGAACCAGCGGGGGGGCAAAGACCCAGTACTTC	CASSQEGTSGGAKTQYF
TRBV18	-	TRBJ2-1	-	TGTGCCAGCTCACAGACAGCGCTGGGTGGGAATGAGCAGTTCTTC	CASSQTALGGNEQFF
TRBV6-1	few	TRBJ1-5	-	TGTGCCAGCAGTGAAGTGGTCGGGGGGCGGGTAGGCAATCAGCCCCAGCATTTT	CASSEVVGGRVGNQPQHF
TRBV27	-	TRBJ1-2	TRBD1	TGTGCCAGCAGTTATGACAGGGCTCGCTACACCTTC	CASSYDRARYTF
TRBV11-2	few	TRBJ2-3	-	TGTGCCAGCAGCTTCTTACTAGATACGCAGTATTTT	CASSFLLDTQYF
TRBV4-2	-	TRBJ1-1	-	TGTGCCAGCAGCCAGGACAGTAAGAACACTGAAGCTTTCTTT	CASSQDSKNTEAFF
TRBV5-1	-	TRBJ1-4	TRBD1	TGCGCCAGCAGCTTGATTGCCGGGACAGGGCATGAAAAACTGTTTTTT	CASSLIAGTGHEKLFF
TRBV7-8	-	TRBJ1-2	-	TGTGCCAGCAGCTTAAGGCAGGGCTATGGCTACACCTTC	CASSLRQGYGYTF
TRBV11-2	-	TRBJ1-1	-	TGTGCCAGCAGCTTAGTAACAGGGATTTCCACTGAAGCTTTCTTT	CASSLVTGISTEAFF
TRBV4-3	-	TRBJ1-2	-	TGCGCCAGCAGCCAAGACAAGGGGGTCTATGGCTACACCTTC	CASSQDKGVYGYTF
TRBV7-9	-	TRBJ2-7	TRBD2	TGTGCCAGCAGCTTAGGAACGGGAGGGCGAGCCGAGCAGTACTTC	CASSLGTGGRAEQYF
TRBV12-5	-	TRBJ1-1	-	TGTGCTAGTGGTTTGGATATGAACACTGAAGCTTTCTTT	CASGLDMNTEAFF
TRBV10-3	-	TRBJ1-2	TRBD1	TGTGCCATCAGTGAGACAGGGGGTTACGGCTACACCTTC	CAISETGGYGYTF
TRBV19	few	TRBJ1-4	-	TGTGCCAGTAGGCGGGACGGGAATGAAAAACTGTTTTTT	CASRRDGNEKLFF
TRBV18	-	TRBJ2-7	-	TGTGCCAGCTCACCACCTACTTTGGGAGGGGACAACTACGAGCAGTACTTC	CASSPPTLGGDNYEQYF
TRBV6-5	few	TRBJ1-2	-	TGTGCCAGCAGTTCGGGAACGTTCTACACCTTC	CASSSGTFYTF
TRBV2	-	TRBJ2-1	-	TGTGCCAGCCGTAACAATGAGCAGTTCTTC	CASRNNEQFF
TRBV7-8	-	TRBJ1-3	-	TGTGCCAGCAGCCTAGTCCCAGGGAACGGAAACACCATATATTTT	CASSLVPGNGNTIYF
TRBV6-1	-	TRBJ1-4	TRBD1	TGTGCCAGCAGTGGTGACAGGGGGCTGGGAGAAAAACTGTTTTTT	CASSGDRGLGEKLFF
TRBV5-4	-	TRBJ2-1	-	TGTGCCAGCAGCCCCCAGGGGTGGGGCGATGAGCAGTTCTTC	CASSPQGWGDEQFF
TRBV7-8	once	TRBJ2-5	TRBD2	TGTGCCAGCAGCTTAGCCCGACTAGCGGAAAAACAAGAGACCCAGTACTTC	CASSLARLAEKQETQYF
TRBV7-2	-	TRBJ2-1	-	TGTGCCAGCAGCCTACGTAATGAGCAGTTCTTC	CASSLRNEQFF
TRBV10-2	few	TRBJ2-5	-	TGCGCCAGCACCAGGGATAGCCAAGAGACCCAGTACTTC	CASTRDSQETQYF
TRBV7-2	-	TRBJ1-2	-	TGTGCCAGCAGCTTAGACACAGGGATTAAGGGCTACACCTTC	CASSLDTGIKGYTF
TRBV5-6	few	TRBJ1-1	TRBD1	TGTGCCAGCAGCTTGACAGGGGTCCCTACTGAAGCTTTCTTT	CASSLTGVPTEAFF
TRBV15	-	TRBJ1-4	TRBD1	TGTGCCACCAGCACCCGACAGGGGAATGAAAAACTGTTTTTT	CATSTRQGNEKLFF
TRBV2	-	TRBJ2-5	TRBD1	TGTGCCAGCCACAGGGGGGCAGAGACCCAGTACTTC	CASHRGAETQYF
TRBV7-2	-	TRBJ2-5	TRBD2	TGTGCCAGCAGCCCCCAAATCGCTAGCGGGGGGGCCCAAGAGACCCAGTACTTC	CASSPQIASGGAQETQYF
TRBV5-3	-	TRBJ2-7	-	TGTGCCAGAAGCCCAGACTACGAGCAGTACTTC	CARSPDYEQYF
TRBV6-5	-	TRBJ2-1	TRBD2	TGTGCCAGCAGTTACCTCGCGGGGGGGGTCTACAATGAGCAGTTCTTC	CASSYLAGGVYNEQFF